These 12 T cell receptor beta chains were all obtained from the same sample, sequenced in a study of T cells in narcolepsy (dated by TCRdb to the late 2010s). The library relied on the immunoSEQ multiplex PCR assay. What TCRdb holds here is the immuneACCESS table cut down to in-frame rearrangements. Part of the clones is not present; checked against another copy, under half of the missing clones reflect an unresolved V gene, and the others are unexplained. Across this sample there are about 18,000 clones, with 85% to 90% seen only once. The biggest ten clones account for 0.7% to 0.85% of the sample. Sequencing used memory (CD45RA-) CD4+ T cells from blood. Taken with the paper, the label for cell subset or site translates to: memory T cells sorted ex vivo from peripheral blood. The receptors shown here come from a human donor in good health.

The chain joins TRBV5-4 to TRBJ1-1; 7 bases fit TRBD1. There are 15 residues in the CDR3. The V gene end was trimmed by 7 bases and the J gene end by 10 bases; junction bases not matched to a gene: 19. The germline gives CDR1 SGHNT, CDR2 YYREEE (reference sequence). The DNA for the CDR3 is TGTGCCAGCGGACCCAACAGGGGAAGGGAAATTGGAGCTTTCTTT. This codes for CASGPNRGREIGAFF. Complete variable domain (other parts from reference TRBV5-4 and TRBJ1-1): ETGVTQSPTHLIKTRGQQVTLRCSSQSGHNTVSWYQQALGQGPQFIFQYYREEENGRGNFPPRFSGLQFPNYSSELNVNALELDDSALYLCASGPNRGREIGAFFGQGTRLTVV.

The chain couples TRBV2 to TRBJ2-1; 8 bases agree with TRBD1. The CDR3 has 17 amino acids. With V trimmed by 8 bases and J by 0 bases, 12 bases remained unmatched. Germline-derived CDR1 and CDR2 are SNHLY and FYNNEI. The CDR3 spells CASRRQGIGGSYNEQFF. The CDR3 DNA reads as TGTGCCAGCCGACGACAGGGGATAGGGGGCTCCTACAATGAGCAGTTCTTC.

This chain connects TRBV19 to TRBJ1-1; tentatively, D is TRBD1 (6 bases). V was shortened by 5 bases and J by 3 bases, with 19 bases between the two germline ends. CDR3 length: 16 amino acids. From germline, CDR1 is LNHDA and CDR2 SQIVND (reference sequence). CDR3 nucleotides: TGTGCCAGTAGTGTGGGGCGCGACAGGATTTACACTGAAGCTTTCTTT. Its protein is CASSVGRDRIYTEAFF.

This clone was seen a few times. The chain couples TRBV6-5 to TRBJ1-2; the match to TRBD1 covers 7 bases. The V segment lost 5 bases and the J segment 11 bases; nucleotides outside the gene matches: 11. The CDR3 extends over 13 amino acids. CDR1 and CDR2 (germline): MNHEY, SVGAGI. The CDR3 spells CASSGMRQGSYTF. The CDR3, as DNA: TGTGCCAGCAGTGGGATGAGACAGGGTTCGTACACCTTC.

The rearrangement uses TRBV30 and TRBJ2-3; maybe TRBD1 (6 bases). This CDR3 comprises 14 residues. The V end lost 4 bases, the J end lost 2 bases, and 13 bases lay between the germline ends. Germline V gene sequence: CDR1 GTSNPN, CDR2 SVGIG (reference sequence). As DNA, the CDR3 is TGTGCCTGGAACCAGGGGACCACCACAGATACGCAGTATTTT. This gives the protein CAWNQGTTTDTQYF.

The chain uses TRBV30 and TRBJ2-5; D ambiguous. From germline, CDR1 is GTSNPN and CDR2 SVGIG (reference sequence). V lost 2 bases to trimming and J lost 5 bases, with 6 bases between them. The CDR3 runs to 11 residues. CDR3 sequence (DNA): TGTGCCTGGAGTTCTAGGGAGACCCAGTACTTC. Its translation: CAWSSRETQYF.

CDR3: CASSDRVVKTQYF. The CDR3 DNA follows: TGTGCCAGCAGTGATCGGGTCGTGAAGACCCAGTACTTC. The rearrangement links TRBV6-5 to TRBJ2-5, with no clear D. Trimming took off 5 bases at V and 6 bases at J, with 13 bases between the two ends. Germline lookup yields CDR1 MNHEY and CDR2 SVGAGI. CDR3 length equals 13 residues.

This clone was observed a few times. This sequence joins TRBV5-6 and TRBJ2-5; no clear D gene. V dropped 2 bases and J dropped 2 bases, with 13 bases sitting between them. CDR3 size: 15 residues. The germline V gene encodes CDR1 SGHDT and CDR2 YYEEEE. CDR3 DNA sequence: TGTGCCAGCAGCTTAAACGGGCGCGCTCAAGAGACCCAGTACTTC. This codes for CASSLNGRAQETQYF.

The CDR3 coding sequence is TGTGCCAGCAGTTTCGTAATAGGACTTCGGCGAGGGGCGAACACTGAAGCTTTCTTT. Amino acid sequence: CASSFVIGLRRGANTEAFF. J is TRBJ1-1 and V is TRBV27; weak D call: TRBD1 (5 bases). V lost 3 bases and J 1 base, leaving 24 bases between the germline ends. In germline, CDR1 is MNHEY, CDR2 SMNVEV (reference sequence). CDR3 length: 19 amino acids.

The genes are TRBV25-1 and TRBJ1-1; 7 bases match TRBD1. Germline V gene lookup returns CDR1 MGHDK and CDR2 SYGVNS. The CDR3 consists of 14 residues. V shed 6 bases and J 1 base; nucleotides not matched to a gene: 5. The CDR3 bases are TGTGCCAGCAGGCCGGACAGGACGAACACTGAAGCTTTCTTT. It codes for CASRPDRTNTEAFF. Looking up the rest from reference TRBV25-1 and TRBJ1-1 gives the full variable domain: EADIYQTPRYLVIGTGKKITLECSQTMGHDKMYWYQQDPGMELHLIHYSYGVNSTEKGDLSSESTVSRIRTEHFPLTLESARPSHTSQYLCASRPDRTNTEAFFGQGTRLTVV.

J is TRBJ1-1 and V is TRBV2; 7 bases fit TRBD1. CDR1 is SNHLY, CDR2 FYNNEI, per germline. With V trimmed by 4 bases and J by 2 bases, 1 base remained unmatched. The CDR3 extends over 13 amino acids. The CDR3 nucleotides read TGTGCCAGCAGTGGGGACAGCAACACTGAAGCTTTCTTT. Translating gives CASSGDSNTEAFF.

The J gene is TRBJ1-1, the V gene TRBV27; 7 nucleotides line up with TRBD1. Per the germline V gene, CDR1 is MNHEY and CDR2 is SMNVEV (reference sequence). The V segment lost 6 bases and the J segment 3 bases; nucleotides outside the gene matches: 7. The CDR3 loop spans 14 amino acids. CDR3 protein: CASRQGGADTEAFF. The CDR3 nucleotides read TGTGCCAGCAGACAAGGGGGCGCGGACACTGAAGCTTTCTTT.